This section outlines one TCR beta chain sequence together with its context. The repertoire was sequenced with immunoSEQ multiplex PCR; TCRdb's copy has only in-frame clones and lacks some. Of roughly 120,000 clones listed, 70% to 90% are singletons. This sample stems from a study of T cell responses to AZD1222 COVID-19 vaccine. Germline V CDR1 and CDR2: MNHNS, SASEGT. Trimming shortened V by 4 bases and J by 4 bases, and 16 bases separated the two germline ends. The CDR3 totals 16 residues. The origin of this receptor is an adult in good health. Sequenced material: peripheral blood, taken on day 0 of AZD1222 vaccination. The rearrangement joins TRBV6-1 to TRBJ1-4; the D is unclear. This chain's CDR3 is CASSALVTAINEKLFF. In DNA form, the CDR3 reads TGTGCCAGCAGTGCACTTGTAACAGCTATTAATGAAAAACTGTTTTTT.